Below are 13 T cell receptor beta chains sequenced from a single sample in a study of long-term antiretroviral therapy in people with HIV. Sequencing relied on immunoSEQ assay v3.0, run at survey level. Repertoires were generated with immunoSEQ multiplex PCR, while TCRdb's copy carries only in-frame clones and drops some. The sample yields roughly 18,000 clones, roughly 84% seen once. The sequenced sample was unsorted PBMCs, obtained 0.9 years after starting antiretroviral therapy. These receptors were collected from a man in his late teens or twenties with HIV.

The chain joins TRBV5-6 to TRBJ1-5; 7 nucleotides line up with TRBD1. The CDR3 covers 17 residues. The V and J ends lost 4 bases and 4 bases, in that order; junction bases with no gene match: 14. Germline V gene data show CDR1 as SGHDT and CDR2 as YYEEEE. The DNA for the CDR3 is TGTGCCAGCAGCACGCTGCGGGACAGACAGATTAATCAGCCCCAGCATTTT. Translated: CASSTLRDRQINQPQHF.

This clone was detected a few times. This chain uses TRBV28 with TRBJ1-2, with 7 bases matching TRBD1. Unmatched junction bases numbered 3, after V lost 3 bases and J lost 2 bases. This CDR3 has 14 amino acids. Germline CDR1 MDHEN, CDR2 SYDVKM. CDR3 sequence reads: CASSFLGQNYGYTF. In DNA form, the CDR3 reads TGTGCCAGCAGTTTTCTGGGACAGAACTATGGCTACACCTTC.

The chain combines TRBV30 with TRBJ2-7, with D unresolved. V was shortened by 2 bases and J by 4 bases, with 12 bases between the two germline ends. Germline CDR1 and CDR2: GTSNPN and SVGIG (reference sequence). The CDR3 sequence is 13 residues long. DNA for the CDR3: TGTGCCTGGAGTATCCCCGGATGGTACGAGCAGTACTTC. This encodes CAWSIPGWYEQYF.

This clone appeared a few times. This sequence joins TRBV27 and TRBJ2-7, with D maybe TRBD1 (5 bases). Germline V CDR1 and CDR2: MNHEY, SMNVEV (reference sequence). The CDR3 loop spans 11 amino acids. Trimming took 7 bases from V and 2 from J, leaving 6 bases between them. The DNA of the CDR3 is TGTGCCAGCACCAGGGCCTACGAGCAGTACTTC. Translated, it gives CASTRAYEQYF.

This clone occurred once. The chain has TRBV9 and TRBJ2-3; 9 bases map to TRBD2. The CDR3 extends over 16 amino acids. Germline CDR1 reads SGDLS; CDR2 reads YYNGEE. The trim removed 0 bases at V and 4 bases at J, leaving 6 bases unmatched. CDR3: CASSVGPTSGADTQYF. Here the CDR3 DNA reads TGTGCCAGCAGCGTAGGGCCGACTAGCGGAGCAGATACGCAGTATTTT. Combining the CDR3 with reference TRBV9 and TRBJ2-3 gives the whole variable domain DSGVTQTPKHLITATGQRVTLRCSPRSGDLSVYWYQQSLDQGLQFLIQYYNGEERAKGNILERFSAQQFPDLHSELNLSSLELGDSALYFCASSVGPTSGADTQYFGPGTRLTVL.

The chain has TRBV6-5 and TRBJ2-1, with D tentatively TRBD2 (6 bases). The V gene's germline CDR1 is MNHEY and CDR2 SVGAGI. The V end lost 7 bases, the J end lost 6 bases, and 16 bases lay between the germline ends. The CDR3 sequence is 14 residues long. CDR3 in DNA: TGTGCCAGCACTAAACCGGGACTGCCCAATGAGCAGTTCTTC. Its translation is CASTKPGLPNEQFF.

As for this clone: The junction departs from the called germline gene at one end, perhaps through a read error. The chain links TRBV7-3 to TRBJ2-7; D is undetermined. Germline V lookup: CDR1 SGHTA, CDR2 FQGTGA. This CDR3 comprises 12 residues. In DNA, the CDR3 is TGTGCCAGCAGCTTAGAACCGGGCCCCAAATTCTTC. This sequence encodes CASSLEPGPKFF.

This clone was seen more than once but under ten times. The V call is TRBV4-1, the J call TRBJ2-7, with TRBD1 matching over 10 bases. The CDR3 is 15 residues long. The ends lost 4 bases at V and 3 bases at J; junction bases unmatched: 6. Germline lookup yields CDR1 MGHRA and CDR2 YSYEKL. The CDR3 protein is CASSLSGTGDYEQYF. The CDR3 region has the DNA TGCGCCAGCAGCCTCTCCGGGACAGGGGACTACGAGCAGTACTTC.

V and J are TRBV6-5 and TRBJ2-5; 9 bases are a match to TRBD1. The CDR3 covers 15 residues. Unmatched junction bases numbered 8, after V lost 6 bases and J lost 3 bases. CDR1 and CDR2 (germline): MNHEY, SVGAGI. CDR3: CASRREGQGEETQYF. In DNA, the CDR3 is TGTGCCAGCAGGCGCGAGGGACAGGGAGAAGAGACCCAGTACTTC.

This chain uses TRBV19 with TRBJ1-1; D is uncertain. Germline assignment: CDR1 LNHDA and CDR2 SQIVND (reference sequence). With 6 bases removed from V and 3 bases from J, the gap between germline ends came to 14 bases. The CDR3 is 14 residues long. The CDR3 sequence is CASSRRSSDTEAFF. The CDR3 DNA reads as TGTGCCAGTAGCCGCAGGAGTTCAGACACTGAAGCTTTCTTT.

The chain's CDR3 is CASSYSNAGNSPLHF. The DNA for the CDR3 is TGTGCCAGCAGTTACTCAAACGCGGGAAATTCACCCCTCCACTTT. The chain combines TRBV6-5 with TRBJ1-6; no clear D. Trimming cost V 0 bases and J 7 bases, with 10 bases left between them. In germline, CDR1 is MNHEY, CDR2 SVGAGI. The CDR3 has 15 residues.

V and J are TRBV9 and TRBJ1-2; D perhaps matches TRBD1 (5 bases). The germline V gene has CDR1 SGDLS and CDR2 YYNGEE. This CDR3 spans 14 amino acids. V was cut by 2 bases and J by 6 bases, with 14 bases left in between. The CDR3 spells CASSVQGHNDGYTF. In DNA, the CDR3 is TGTGCCAGCAGCGTCCAAGGACACAACGATGGCTACACCTTC. Full variable domain (missing parts from reference TRBV9 and TRBJ1-2): DSGVTQTPKHLITATGQRVTLRCSPRSGDLSVYWYQQSLDQGLQFLIQYYNGEERAKGNILERFSAQQFPDLHSELNLSSLELGDSALYFCASSVQGHNDGYTFGSGTRLTVV.

V gene TRBV27 combines with J gene TRBJ1-6, with D hard to call. CDR1 and CDR2 (germline): MNHEY, SMNVEV (reference sequence). The length of the CDR3 is 15 residues. V lost 2 bases, J lost 13 bases, and 18 bases lay in between. CDR3 loop: CASSLEPNPRWPLHF. CDR3 nucleotide sequence: TGTGCCAGCAGTTTAGAGCCAAACCCACGATGGCCCCTCCACTTT.